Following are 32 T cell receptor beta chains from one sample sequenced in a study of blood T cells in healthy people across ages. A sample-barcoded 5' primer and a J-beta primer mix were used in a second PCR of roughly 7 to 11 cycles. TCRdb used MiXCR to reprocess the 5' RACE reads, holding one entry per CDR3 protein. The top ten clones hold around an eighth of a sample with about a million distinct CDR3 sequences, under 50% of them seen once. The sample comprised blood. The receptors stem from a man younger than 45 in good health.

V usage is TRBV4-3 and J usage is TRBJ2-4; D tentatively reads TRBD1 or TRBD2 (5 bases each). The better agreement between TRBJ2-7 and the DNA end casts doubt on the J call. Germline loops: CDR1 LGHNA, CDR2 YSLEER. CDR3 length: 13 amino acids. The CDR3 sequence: CASSQSTGREQYF. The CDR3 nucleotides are TGCGCCAGCAGCCAGAGTACGGGGCGCGAGCAGTACTTC.

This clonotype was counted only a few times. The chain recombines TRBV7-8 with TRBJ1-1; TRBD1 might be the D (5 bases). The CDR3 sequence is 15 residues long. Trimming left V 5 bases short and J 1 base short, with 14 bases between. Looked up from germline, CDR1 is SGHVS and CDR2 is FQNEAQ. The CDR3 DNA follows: TGTGCCAGCAGCCTAACCGGGACCCAGAACACTGAAGCTTTCTTT. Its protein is CASSLTGTQNTEAFF.

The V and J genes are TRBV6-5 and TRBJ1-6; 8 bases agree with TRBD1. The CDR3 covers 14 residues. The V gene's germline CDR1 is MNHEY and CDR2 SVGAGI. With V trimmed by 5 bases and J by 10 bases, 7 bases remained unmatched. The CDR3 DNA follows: TGTGCCAGCAGTGAGGACAGGGCGGGATCACCCCTCCACTTT. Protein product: CASSEDRAGSPLHF.

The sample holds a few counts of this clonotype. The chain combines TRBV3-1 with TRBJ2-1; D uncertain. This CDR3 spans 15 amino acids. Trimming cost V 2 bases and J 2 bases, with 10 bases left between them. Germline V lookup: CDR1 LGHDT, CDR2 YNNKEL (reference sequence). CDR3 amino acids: CASSQQTGTYNEQFF. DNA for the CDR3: TGTGCCAGCAGCCAACAGACTGGCACCTACAATGAGCAGTTCTTC.

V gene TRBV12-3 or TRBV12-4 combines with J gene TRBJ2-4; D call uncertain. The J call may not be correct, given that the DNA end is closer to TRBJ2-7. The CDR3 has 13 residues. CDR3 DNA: TGTGCCAGCACTACTCACGGCTCCTACGAGCAGTACTTC. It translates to CASTTHGSYEQYF.

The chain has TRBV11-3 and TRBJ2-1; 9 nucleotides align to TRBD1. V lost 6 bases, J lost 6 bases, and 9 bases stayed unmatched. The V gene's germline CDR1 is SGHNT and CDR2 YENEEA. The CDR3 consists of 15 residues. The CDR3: CASSSDRGYGNEQFF. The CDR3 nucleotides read TGTGCCAGCAGTTCGGACAGGGGATATGGCAATGAGCAGTTCTTC.

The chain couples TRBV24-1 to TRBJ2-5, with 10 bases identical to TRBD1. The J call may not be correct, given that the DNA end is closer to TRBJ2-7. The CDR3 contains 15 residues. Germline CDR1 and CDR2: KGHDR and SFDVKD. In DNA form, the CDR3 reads TGTGCCACCAGTGATTCGCGGGACAGGGGACACGAGCAGTACTTC. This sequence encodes CATSDSRDRGHEQYF.

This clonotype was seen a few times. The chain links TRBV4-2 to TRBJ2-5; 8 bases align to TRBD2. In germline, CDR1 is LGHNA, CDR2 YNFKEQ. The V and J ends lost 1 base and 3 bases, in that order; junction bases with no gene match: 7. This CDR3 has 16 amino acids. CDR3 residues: CASSQVNGGAEETQYF. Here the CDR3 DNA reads TGTGCCAGCAGCCAAGTCAACGGGGGGGCCGAAGAGACCCAGTACTTC.

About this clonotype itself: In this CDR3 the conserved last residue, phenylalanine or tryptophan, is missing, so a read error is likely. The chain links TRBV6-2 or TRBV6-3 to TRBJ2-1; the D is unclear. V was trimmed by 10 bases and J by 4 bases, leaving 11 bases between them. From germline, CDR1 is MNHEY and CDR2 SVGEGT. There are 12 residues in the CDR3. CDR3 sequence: CATRESYNEQFI. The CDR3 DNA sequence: TGTGCCACCAGAGAGTCGTACAATGAGCAGTTCATC.

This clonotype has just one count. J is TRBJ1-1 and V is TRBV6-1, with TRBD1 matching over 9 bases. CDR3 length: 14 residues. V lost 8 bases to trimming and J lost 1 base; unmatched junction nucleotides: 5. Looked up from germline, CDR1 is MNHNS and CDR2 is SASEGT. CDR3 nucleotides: TGTGCCAGCCGCATGGACAGGGGGAACACTGAAGCTTTCTTT. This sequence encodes CASRMDRGNTEAFF.

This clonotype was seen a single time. Here the CDR3 reads CSVEETGASKLFF. The CDR3 coding sequence is TGCAGCGTTGAGGAGACAGGGGCTTCAAAACTGTTTTTT. The chain recombines TRBV29-1 with TRBJ1-4; the match to TRBD1 covers 8 bases. The V segment lost 3 bases and the J segment 10 bases; nucleotides outside the gene matches: 7. Germline CDR1 is SQVTM and CDR2 is ANQGSEA. The CDR3 is made up of 13 amino acids.

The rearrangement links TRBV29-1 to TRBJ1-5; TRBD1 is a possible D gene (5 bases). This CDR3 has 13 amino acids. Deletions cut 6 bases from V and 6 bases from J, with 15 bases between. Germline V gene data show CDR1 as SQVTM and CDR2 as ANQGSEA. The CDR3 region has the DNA TGCAGCGTCGGCCGGGACCAGGGTCAGCCCCAGCATTTT. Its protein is CSVGRDQGQPQHF.

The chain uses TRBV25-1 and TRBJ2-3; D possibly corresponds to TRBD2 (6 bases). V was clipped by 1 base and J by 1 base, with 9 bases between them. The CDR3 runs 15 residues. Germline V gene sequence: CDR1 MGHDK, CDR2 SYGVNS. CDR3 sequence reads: CASSESRGRTDTQYF. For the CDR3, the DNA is TGTGCCAGCAGTGAATCGCGGGGCCGCACAGATACGCAGTATTTT.

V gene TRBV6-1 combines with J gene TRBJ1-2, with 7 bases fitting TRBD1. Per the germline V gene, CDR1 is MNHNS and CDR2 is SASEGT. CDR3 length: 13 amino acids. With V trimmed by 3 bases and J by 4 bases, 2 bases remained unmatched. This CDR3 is CASSDRTGYGYTF. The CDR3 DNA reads TGTGCCAGCAGTGACCGGACAGGCTATGGCTACACCTTC.

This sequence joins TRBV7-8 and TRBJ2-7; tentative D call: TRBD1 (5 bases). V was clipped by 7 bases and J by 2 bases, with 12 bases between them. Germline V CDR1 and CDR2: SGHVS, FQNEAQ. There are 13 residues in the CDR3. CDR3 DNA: TGTGCCAGCATCGGACGGACAACCTACGAGCAGTACTTC. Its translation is CASIGRTTYEQYF.

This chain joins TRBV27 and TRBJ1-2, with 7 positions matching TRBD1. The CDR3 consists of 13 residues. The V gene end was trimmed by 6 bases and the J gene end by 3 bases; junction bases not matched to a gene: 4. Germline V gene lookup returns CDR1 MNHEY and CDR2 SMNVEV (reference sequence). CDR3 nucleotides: TGTGCCAGCAGAATTACAGGGGACTATGGCTACACCTTC. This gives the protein CASRITGDYGYTF.

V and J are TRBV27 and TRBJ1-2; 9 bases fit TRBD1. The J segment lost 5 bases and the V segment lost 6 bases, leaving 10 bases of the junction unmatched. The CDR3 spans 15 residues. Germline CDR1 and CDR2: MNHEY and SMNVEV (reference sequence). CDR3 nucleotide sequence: TGTGCCAGCAGGTCCCATGGGGACAGGGCGTATGGCTACACCTTC. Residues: CASRSHGDRAYGYTF.

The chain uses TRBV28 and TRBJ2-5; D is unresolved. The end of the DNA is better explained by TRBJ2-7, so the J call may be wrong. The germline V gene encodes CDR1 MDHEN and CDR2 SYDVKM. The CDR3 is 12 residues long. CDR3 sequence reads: CASSYRRYEQYF. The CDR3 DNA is TGTGCCAGCAGTTACCGCAGATACGAGCAGTACTTC.

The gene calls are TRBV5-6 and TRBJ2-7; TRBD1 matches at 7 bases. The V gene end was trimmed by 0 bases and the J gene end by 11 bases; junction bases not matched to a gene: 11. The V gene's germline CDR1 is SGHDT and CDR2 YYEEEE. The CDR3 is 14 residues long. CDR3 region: CASSLVVTGNSKYF. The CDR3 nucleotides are TGTGCCAGCAGCTTGGTAGTGACAGGGAACTCTAAGTACTTC.

The CDR3 protein is CRYGVNEQFF. CDR3 DNA sequence: TGCAGGTACGGCGTCAATGAGCAGTTCTTC. J is TRBJ2-1 and V is TRBV20-1; D not certain. CDR1 is DFQATT and CDR2 is SNEGSKA in the germline V gene (reference sequence). This CDR3 comprises 10 residues.

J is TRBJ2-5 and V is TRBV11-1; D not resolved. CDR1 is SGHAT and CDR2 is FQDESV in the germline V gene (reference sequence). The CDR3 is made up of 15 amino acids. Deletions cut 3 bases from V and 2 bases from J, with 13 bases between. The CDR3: CASSFSPDQQETQYF. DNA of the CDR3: TGTGCCAGCAGCTTTTCCCCCGACCAACAAGAGACCCAGTACTTC.

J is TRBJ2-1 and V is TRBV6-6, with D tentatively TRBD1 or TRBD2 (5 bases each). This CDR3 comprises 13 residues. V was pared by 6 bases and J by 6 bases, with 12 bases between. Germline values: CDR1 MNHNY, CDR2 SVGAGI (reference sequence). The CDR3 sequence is CASSEGPSNEQFF. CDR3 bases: TGTGCCAGCAGCGAGGGGCCCAGCAATGAGCAGTTCTTC.

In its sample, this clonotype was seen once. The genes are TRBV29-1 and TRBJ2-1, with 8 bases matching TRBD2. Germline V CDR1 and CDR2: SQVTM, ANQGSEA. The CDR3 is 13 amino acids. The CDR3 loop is CSYRGGHYNEQFF. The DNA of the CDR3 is TGCAGTTATCGCGGGGGGCACTACAATGAGCAGTTCTTC.

The CDR3 DNA sequence: TGCAGCGTTTCCCCAGGGGTTCACACCGGGGAGCTGTTTTTT. Its translation: CSVSPGVHTGELFF. The chain recombines TRBV29-1 with TRBJ2-2; a weak D match, TRBD1 (6 bases). V lost 5 bases and J lost 3, with 13 bases in between. The V gene's germline CDR1 is SQVTM and CDR2 ANQGSEA. The CDR3 runs to 14 residues.

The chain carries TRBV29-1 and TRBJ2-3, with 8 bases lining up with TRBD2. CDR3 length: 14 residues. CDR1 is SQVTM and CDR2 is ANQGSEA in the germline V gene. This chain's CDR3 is CASMGRGGTDTQYF. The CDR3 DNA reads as TGCGCCTCTATGGGGCGGGGGGGCACAGATACGCAGTATTTT.

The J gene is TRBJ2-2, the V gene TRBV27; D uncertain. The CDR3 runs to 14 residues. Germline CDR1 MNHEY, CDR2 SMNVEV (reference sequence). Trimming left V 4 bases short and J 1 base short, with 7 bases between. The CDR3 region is CASSWSVNTGELFF. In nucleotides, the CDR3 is TGTGCCAGCAGTTGGAGCGTGAACACCGGGGAGCTGTTTTTT.

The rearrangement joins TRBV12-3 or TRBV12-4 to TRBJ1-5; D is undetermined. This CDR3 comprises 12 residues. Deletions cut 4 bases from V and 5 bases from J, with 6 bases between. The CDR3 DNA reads TGTGCCAGCAGTTCGCGGCATCAGCCCCAGCATTTT. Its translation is CASSSRHQPQHF.

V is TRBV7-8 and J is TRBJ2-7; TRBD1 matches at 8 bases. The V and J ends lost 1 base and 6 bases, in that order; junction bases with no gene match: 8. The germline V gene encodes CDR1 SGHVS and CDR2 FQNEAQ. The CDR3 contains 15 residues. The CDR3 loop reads CASSLGQGAFAEQYF. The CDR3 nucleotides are TGTGCCAGCAGCTTAGGGCAGGGGGCTTTCGCCGAGCAGTACTTC.

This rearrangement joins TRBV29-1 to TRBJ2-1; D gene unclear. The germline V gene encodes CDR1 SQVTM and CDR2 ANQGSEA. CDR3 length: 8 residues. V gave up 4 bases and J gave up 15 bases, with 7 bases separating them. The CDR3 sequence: CSVGHPFF. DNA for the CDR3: TGCAGCGTTGGCCATCCGTTCTTC.

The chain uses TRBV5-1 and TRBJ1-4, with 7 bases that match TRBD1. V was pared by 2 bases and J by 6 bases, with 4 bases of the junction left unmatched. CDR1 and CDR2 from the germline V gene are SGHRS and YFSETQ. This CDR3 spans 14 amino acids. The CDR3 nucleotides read TGCGCCAGCAGCTTCAGCAGGGGGGATGAAAAACTGTTTTTT. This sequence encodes CASSFSRGDEKLFF.

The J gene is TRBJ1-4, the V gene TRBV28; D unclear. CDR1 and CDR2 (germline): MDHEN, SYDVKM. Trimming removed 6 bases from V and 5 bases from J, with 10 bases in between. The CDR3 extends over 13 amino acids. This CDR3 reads CASSRRFNEKLFF. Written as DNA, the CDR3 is TGTGCCAGCAGCCGTCGATTCAATGAAAAACTGTTTTTT.

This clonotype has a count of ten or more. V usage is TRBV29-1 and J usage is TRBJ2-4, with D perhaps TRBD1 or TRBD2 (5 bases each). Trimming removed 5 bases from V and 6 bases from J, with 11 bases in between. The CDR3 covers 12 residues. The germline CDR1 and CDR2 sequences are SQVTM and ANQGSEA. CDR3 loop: CSVLEGINIQYF. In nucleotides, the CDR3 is TGCAGCGTTCTAGAGGGGATAAACATTCAGTACTTC.